These T cell receptor beta chains were read from a single sample in a study of T cell responses to AZD1222 COVID-19 vaccine. Sequenced by immunoSEQ multiplex PCR; TCRdb stores in-frame clones only, minus some. The data contain around 160,000 clones, 82% of them singletons. Sequenced material: peripheral blood, taken on day 0 of MenACWY control vaccination. The receptors originated from an adult in good health. Both conserved end residues are trimmed from each CDR3. Only some rows state a clone size, as once, few, many or a class for expanded clones.

V gene: TRBV3-1/TRBV3-2; J gene: TRBJ2-1; clone size: .; CDR3 protein: ASSQGRLATYNEQF
V gene: TRBV6-5; J gene: TRBJ1-1; clone size: once; CDR3 protein: ASTNGQANTEAF
V gene: TRBV20-1; J gene: TRBJ2-2; clone size: few; CDR3 protein: SASSDRGTGELF
V gene: TRBV18; J gene: TRBJ2-3; clone size: once; CDR3 protein: ASSPNSGGATDTQY
V gene: TRBV19; J gene: TRBJ2-3; clone size: .; CDR3 protein: ASSTRLASTDTQY
V gene: TRBV9; J gene: TRBJ2-1; clone size: .; CDR3 protein: ASSQRTGVTNEQF
V gene: TRBV4-2; J gene: TRBJ1-4; clone size: .; CDR3 protein: ASSQGPGKREKLF
V gene: TRBV18; J gene: TRBJ2-1; clone size: .; CDR3 protein: ASSPGTGGGEQF
V gene: TRBV5-5; J gene: TRBJ1-4; clone size: .; CDR3 protein: ASTESRGTNEKLF
V gene: TRBV24-1; J gene: TRBJ1-5; clone size: .; CDR3 protein: ATSDASDSNQPQH
V gene: TRBV30; J gene: TRBJ2-6; clone size: .; CDR3 protein: AWSVHRLNSGANVLT
V gene: TRBV9; J gene: TRBJ1-2; clone size: .; CDR3 protein: ASSVMGQGGYGYT
V gene: TRBV15; J gene: TRBJ2-3; clone size: .; CDR3 protein: ATSRDQGAGADTQY
V gene: TRBV29-1; J gene: TRBJ2-1; clone size: .; CDR3 protein: SVDGQGFDNEQF
V gene: TRBV3-1/TRBV3-2; J gene: TRBJ1-2; clone size: .; CDR3 protein: ASSQDNWQRGYT
V gene: TRBV6-6; J gene: TRBJ1-2; clone size: .; CDR3 protein: ASGASNYGYT
V gene: TRBV30; J gene: TRBJ1-1; clone size: .; CDR3 protein: AWSWSTGTGGNTEAF